These 14 T cell receptor beta chains came from one sample sequenced in a study of tissue T cells after allogeneic stem cell transplantation (dated by TCRdb to the early 2020s). Libraries were made using the immunoSEQ multiplex PCR assay. The source is immuneACCESS, and TCRdb retained only in-frame sequences with V and J called. Part of the clones is not carried over; for the studies checked, unresolved V genes explain less than half of this, and the remainder is unexplained. This sample comprises 5,500 to 8,000 clones, about 45% of them detected only once. Clones ranked in the top ten supply just under 8.5% of the sample. According to the study, the label for this sample's time point signals: mouse harvest day 7 after allogeneic transplant. Mouse grafts combined 10^7 T-cell-depleted bone marrow cells with 10^6 splenic CD5+ T cells, given via tail vein injection. The material sequenced was lymph node tissue. Receptors originate from a female BALB/c mouse given C57BL/6 T cells with graft-versus-host disease after an allogeneic hematopoietic cell transplant.

This clone was counted a few times. Gene names follow the mouse nomenclature. The read terminates 1 residue before the CDR3 end, so the remaining end is supplied by the germline J gene. The J gene is TRBJ2-7, the V gene TRBV13-1; 10 bases are a match to TRBD1. There are 14 residues in the CDR3. Germline-derived CDR1 and CDR2 are NSHNY and SYGAGN. The J segment lost 6 bases and the V segment lost 0 bases, leaving 3 bases of the junction unmatched. CDR3 sequence reads: CASSDGQGALEQYF. CDR3 DNA, as far as it was read: TGTGCCAGCAGTGATGGACAGGGGGCGCTTGAACAGTAC.

This clone was seen only a few times. Here the gene names and germline are mouse. The read terminates 1 residue before the CDR3 end, so the remaining end is supplied by the germline J gene. V gene TRBV15 combines with J gene TRBJ2-1, with a weak D call TRBD1 (5 bases). The V gene lost 5 bases and the J gene lost 5 bases, with 13 bases spanning the gap. The germline V gene encodes CDR1 SGHND and CDR2 FRSKSL. This CDR3 comprises 14 residues. CDR3 loop: CASSPQGSDAEQFF. The DNA read from the CDR3 is TGTGCCAGCAGTCCGCAGGGAAGCGATGCTGAGCAGTTC.

As concerns this clone: The listed genes are named as in mouse. This CDR3 reads CASSTGDTLYF. Partial CDR3 DNA: TGTGCCAGCAGTACAGGGGACACCTTGTAC. This chain links TRBV15 with TRBJ2-4; 7 bases align to TRBD1. The read halts 1 residue ahead of the CDR3 end, with the missing end drawn from the germline J gene. Per germline, CDR1 SGHND and CDR2 FRSKSL. The J segment lost 7 bases and the V segment lost 5 bases, leaving 0 bases of the junction unmatched. The CDR3 spans 11 residues.

A few counts support this clone. Gene names denote mouse genes. The CDR3 is cut off 1 residue early in the read; its end comes from the germline J gene. The V call is TRBV26, the J call TRBJ2-7; 8 bases are shared with TRBD2. Germline trimming cut 2 bases from V and 4 bases from J; bases unmatched to any gene: 4. The CDR3 length is 14 residues. CDR1 KGHPV and CDR2 FQNQEV come from the germline V gene (reference sequence). The covered CDR3 bases are TGTGCCAGCAGTCTGGGGGGGGGCGCATATGAACAGTAC. This codes for CASSLGGGAYEQY. The full CDR3 sequence reads CASSLGGGAYEQYF.

With regard to this clone: The genes and germline here are from mouse. The CDR3 end lies 1 residue beyond the end of the read and is filled in from the germline J gene. The rearrangement links TRBV20 to TRBJ2-7; D gene ambiguous. Germline V gene lookup returns CDR1 GFQATS and CDR2 STVNSAI. The CDR3 spans 13 residues. V lost 0 bases to trimming and J lost 0 bases, with 6 bases between them. The part of the CDR3 DNA that was read is TGTGGTGCTAGGGATTCCAGCTCCTATGAACAGTAC. Encoded protein: CGARDSSSYEQY. The whole CDR3 sequence reads CGARDSSSYEQYF.

Points on this clone: All gene names here are mouse names. Coverage ceases 1 residue before the CDR3 finishes, and the germline J gene fills in the end. The J gene is TRBJ2-5, the V gene TRBV23; the D call of TRBD2 is as the table states it, not checked on the DNA. Germline assignment: CDR1 KGHTA and CDR2 FQNQQP. The CDR3 is 14 amino acids. CDR3 residues: CSSSQSGGGDTQYF. CDR3 DNA, as far as it was read: TGCTCCAGCAGTCAATCGGGGGGGGGAGACACCCAGTAC. The full variable domain, in which reference TRBV23 and TRBJ2-5 provide the parts outside the CDR3, is DAAVTQKPRYLIKMKGQEAEMKCIPEKGHTAVFWYQQKQSKELKFLIYFQNQQPLDQIDMVKERFSAVCPSSSLCSLGIRTCEAEDSALYLCSSSQSGGGDTQYFGPGTRLLVL.

In regard to this clone: Gene names denote mouse genes. The CDR3 bases that were read are TGTGCCAGCAGCCTCTCTGGACAGGGAAACACCTTGTAC. As protein: CASSLSGQGNTLY. In full, the CDR3 is CASSLSGQGNTLYF. The rearrangement links TRBV26 to TRBJ2-4; 8 bases are a match to TRBD1. With the read ending 1 residue before the CDR3 end, the germline J gene is used to fill in that end. The ends lost 6 bases at V and 5 bases at J; junction bases unmatched: 7. CDR1 and CDR2 from the germline V gene are KGHPV and FQNQEV (reference sequence). This CDR3 has 14 residues.

Remarks on this clone: Germline and genes: mouse. The read falls 1 residue short of the CDR3 end, and the missing part is taken from the germline J gene. The chain is built from TRBV26 and TRBJ2-5; D gene unclear. The V end lost 2 bases, the J end lost 2 bases, and 5 bases lay between the germline ends. This CDR3 comprises 13 residues. Germline CDR1 is KGHPV and CDR2 is FQNQEV (reference sequence). The chain's CDR3 is CASSLITQDTQYF. CDR3 DNA (partial): TGTGCCAGCAGTCTGATCACCCAAGACACCCAGTAC.

For this clone: Gene names are the mouse ones. The read comes to an end 1 residue before the CDR3 does, leaving the germline J gene to fill in the end. The chain employs TRBV13-1 and TRBJ2-4; D assignment may be TRBD1 or TRBD2 (5 bases each). Trimming cost V 3 bases and J 2 bases, with 10 bases left between them. The germline V gene encodes CDR1 NSHNY and CDR2 SYGAGN. The CDR3 runs 14 residues. CDR3 amino acids: CASSVSGAQNTLYF. CDR3 DNA, as far as it was read: TGTGCCAGCAGTGTCTCCGGGGCTCAAAACACCTTGTAC.

A remark on this clone: The gene names given are mouse names. The DNA read from the CDR3 is TGTGCCAGCAGCAGGGGTTATAACTATGCTGAGCAGTTC. It encodes CASSRGYNYAEQF. The full CDR3 reads CASSRGYNYAEQFF. V and J are TRBV26 and TRBJ2-1; D possibly corresponds to TRBD1 (6 bases). The read comes to an end 1 residue before the CDR3 does, leaving the germline J gene to fill in the end. The CDR3 length is 14 residues. Germline V lookup: CDR1 KGHPV, CDR2 FQNQEV (reference sequence). Deletions cut 6 bases from V and 0 bases from J, with 9 bases between.

This clone was seen a handful of times. Gene names follow the mouse nomenclature. At the DNA level, this CDR3 is encoded by other sequences in the same sample as well. CDR3 protein: CASSLTSSAETLYF. CDR3 bases read: TGTGCAAGCAGCTTAACATCTAGTGCAGAAACGCTGTAT. The chain carries TRBV16 and TRBJ2-3, with unresolved D. The sequence runs out 1 residue before the end of the CDR3; the remainder is reconstructed from the germline J gene. The CDR3 is 14 residues long. The germline V gene encodes CDR1 SGHSA and CDR2 FRNQAP. The ends were cut back, 2 bases at V and 0 bases at J, with 6 bases in the middle.

As regards this clone: Mouse gene names and germline throughout. The missing CDR3 end, 1 residue past where the read stops, is filled in from the germline J gene. This chain connects TRBV29 to TRBJ2-7; 10 positions agree with TRBD1. The CDR3 is 12 amino acids. Germline V CDR1 and CDR2: MSHET, SYDVDS. Unmatched junction bases numbered 1, after V lost 4 bases and J lost 7 bases. The sequenced part of the CDR3 DNA is TGTGCTAGCAGTTGGACAGGGGGAGAACAGTAC. Its translation: CASSWTGGEQY. The CDR3 as a whole reads CASSWTGGEQYF.

A note on this clone: Mouse germline and gene names are used. The missing CDR3 end, 1 residue past where the read stops, is filled in from the germline J gene. The chain has TRBV20 and TRBJ2-1; D call uncertain. The ends were cut back, 2 bases at V and 3 bases at J, with 5 bases in the middle. Germline lookup yields CDR1 GFQATS and CDR2 STVNSAI. The CDR3 is 12 amino acids. The CDR3: CGARMGYAEQFF. Partial CDR3 DNA: TGTGGTGCTAGGATGGGCTATGCTGAGCAGTTC.

Only one count was recorded for this clone. Mouse names are used for the genes. The CDR3 loop reads CTCSAVYAEQFF. Incomplete CDR3 DNA: TGCACCTGCAGTGCAGTCTATGCTGAGCAGTTC. This chain links TRBV1 with TRBJ2-1; D not resolved. The read stops 1 residue short of the end of the CDR3; the missing end is completed from the germline J gene. Germline V gives CDR1 NSQYPW, CDR2 LRSPGD (reference sequence). The CDR3 spans 12 residues. The V gene lost 1 base and the J gene lost 3 bases, with 1 base spanning the gap.